The 9 T cell receptor beta chains presented below share a single source sample, sequenced in a study of beta chain features in type 1 diabetes. The entirety of the isolated RNA underwent reverse transcription, so expressed TCRB transcripts were sequenced. Profiling relied on immunoSEQ multiplex PCR, and the TCRdb table lists in-frame clones only, not all of them. The profile shows hundreds of thousands of clones, roughly 16% of them singletons. Material: naive CD4+ T cells from blood. The receptors were sampled from a man younger than 30 in good health.

This clone came up a few times. V usage is TRBV7-2 and J usage is TRBJ1-2, with TRBD1 identical over 10 bases. This CDR3 is built from 14 residues. The V gene end was trimmed by 4 bases and the J gene end by 7 bases; junction bases not matched to a gene: 6. Per germline, CDR1 SGHTA and CDR2 FQGNSA. CDR3 in amino acids: CASSSGQGESGYTF. As DNA, the CDR3 is TGTGCCAGCAGCTCCGGACAGGGGGAGTCTGGCTACACCTTC.

This clone turned up a few times. The J gene is TRBJ1-1, the V gene TRBV7-9; tentatively, D is TRBD1 (6 bases). This CDR3 contains 19 residues. Germline assignment: CDR1 SEHNR and CDR2 FQNEAQ (reference sequence). Trimming removed 5 bases from V and 1 base from J, with 26 bases in between. This chain's CDR3 is CASSGLVDSLLKSNTEAFF. The CDR3, as DNA: TGTGCCAGCAGCGGTTTGGTGGACAGTCTCTTAAAATCGAACACTGAAGCTTTCTTT.

The CDR3 sequence is CASSLPRSRNEQFF. The CDR3 region has the DNA TGTGCCAGCAGCCTACCGCGGTCCCGGAATGAGCAGTTCTTC. V gene TRBV11-2 combines with J gene TRBJ2-1; D unclear. CDR3 length: 14 residues. Germline V lookup: CDR1 SGHAT, CDR2 FQNNGV. The V gene lost 5 bases and the J gene lost 7 bases, with 15 bases spanning the gap.

The V gene is TRBV27, the J gene TRBJ1-6; TRBD1 matches at 8 bases. V was clipped by 5 bases and J by 12 bases; unmatched bases: 12. Germline lookup yields CDR1 MNHEY and CDR2 SMNVEV (reference sequence). The CDR3 extends over 15 amino acids. CDR3 loop: CASSPRTGRIEPLHF. The CDR3 DNA follows: TGTGCCAGCAGTCCTCGGACAGGGCGGATAGAACCCCTCCACTTT.

The chain joins TRBV11-1 to TRBJ2-7; unclear D gene. CDR1 SGHAT and CDR2 FQDESV come from the germline V gene (reference sequence). V was trimmed by 2 bases and J by 2 bases, leaving 10 bases between them. This CDR3 has 14 amino acids. The CDR3 loop is CASSLLSQAYEQYF. CDR3 DNA sequence: TGTGCCAGCAGCTTATTGAGTCAGGCCTACGAGCAGTACTTC.

This chain connects TRBV20-1 to TRBJ2-7; D gene ambiguous. This CDR3 contains 11 residues. V shed 0 bases and J shed 7 bases, with 7 bases lying between them. The V gene's germline CDR1 is DFQATT and CDR2 SNEGSKA (reference sequence). CDR3 bases: TGCAGTGCTAGAGATCAAAGGGAGCAGTACTTC. It specifies CSARDQREQYF.

Concerning this clone itself: Other DNA sequences in this sample translate to the same CDR3. The chain recombines TRBV7-9 with TRBJ1-5; TRBD1 matches 7 bases. The CDR3 is 16 residues long. J gave up 3 bases and V 0 bases, and 5 bases lay outside the gene matches. The germline V gene has CDR1 SEHNR and CDR2 FQNEAQ (reference sequence). CDR3 DNA sequence: TGTGCCAGCAGCTTAGCCGGGACAGCCCTCAATCAGCCCCAGCATTTT. Residues: CASSLAGTALNQPQHF.

The genes are TRBV7-8 and TRBJ2-6; TRBD1 aligns across 9 bases. The V segment lost 1 base and the J segment 0 bases; nucleotides outside the gene matches: 7. CDR3 size: 19 residues. Germline V gives CDR1 SGHVS, CDR2 FQNEAQ. CDR3: CASSLGYRGPSSGANVLTF. CDR3 bases: TGTGCCAGCAGCTTAGGTTACAGGGGGCCCAGCTCTGGGGCCAACGTCCTGACTTTC.

This clone turned up a few times. This chain uses TRBV19 with TRBJ1-1; D uncertain. The CDR3 contains 14 residues. Trimming took 1 base from V and 4 from J, leaving 10 bases between them. CDR1 and CDR2 (germline): LNHDA, SQIVND (reference sequence). The CDR3 nucleotides read TGTGCCAGTAGTATAGGCGGGTGGCGCACTGAAGCTTTCTTT. Protein sequence: CASSIGGWRTEAFF.